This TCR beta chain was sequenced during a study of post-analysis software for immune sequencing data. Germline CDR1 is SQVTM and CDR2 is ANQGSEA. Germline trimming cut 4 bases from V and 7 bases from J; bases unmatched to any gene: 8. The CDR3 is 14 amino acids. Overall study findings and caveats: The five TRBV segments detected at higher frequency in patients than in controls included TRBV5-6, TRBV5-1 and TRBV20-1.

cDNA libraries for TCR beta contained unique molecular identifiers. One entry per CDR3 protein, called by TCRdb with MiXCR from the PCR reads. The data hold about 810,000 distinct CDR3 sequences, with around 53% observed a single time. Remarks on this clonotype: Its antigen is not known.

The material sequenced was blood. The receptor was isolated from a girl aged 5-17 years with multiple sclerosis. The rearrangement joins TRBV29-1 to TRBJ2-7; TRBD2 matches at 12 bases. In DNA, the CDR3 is TGCAGCGTTGGAGGGACTAGCGGGCTCAATGAGCAGTACTTC. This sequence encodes CSVGGTSGLNEQYF.